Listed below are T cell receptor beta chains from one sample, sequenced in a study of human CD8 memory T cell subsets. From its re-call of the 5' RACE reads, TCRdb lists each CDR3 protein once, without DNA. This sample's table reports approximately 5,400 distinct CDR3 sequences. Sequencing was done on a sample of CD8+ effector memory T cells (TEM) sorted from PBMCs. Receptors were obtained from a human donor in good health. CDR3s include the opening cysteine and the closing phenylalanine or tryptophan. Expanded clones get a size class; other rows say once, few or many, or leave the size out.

CSANDRGRPSGYTF,TRBV20-1,medium-sized,TRBJ1-2
CSVDSSGSYEQYF,TRBV29-1,-,TRBJ2-7
CSATSRRDPVNEQFF,TRBV20-1,medium-sized,TRBJ2-1
CASSLRPRQGRNTIYF,TRBV7-6,-,TRBJ1-3
CASTPESQETQYF,TRBV5-5,-,TRBJ2-5
CATSRDSGANVLTF,TRBV15,-,TRBJ2-6
CASSLDPGRNIQYF,TRBV7-6,-,TRBJ2-4
CASSSQLAGTDTQYF,TRBV12-3/TRBV12-4,-,TRBJ2-3
CSVEGDTGGIKETQYF,TRBV29-1,-,TRBJ2-5
CSVEGGATPAYEQYF,TRBV29-1,-,TRBJ2-7
CATSEGGGNTDTQYF,TRBV24-1,-,TRBJ2-3
CASSLRLAGGLDTQYF,TRBV13,-,TRBJ2-3
CASSIVGVSSYEQYF,TRBV19,-,TRBJ2-7
CASSYSTDSYEQYF,TRBV6-6,medium-sized,TRBJ2-7
CASKLGRQLISTGYSRTNEQFF,TRBV28,medium-sized,TRBJ2-1
CASGLSGTGVHQPQHF,TRBV12-5,-,TRBJ1-5